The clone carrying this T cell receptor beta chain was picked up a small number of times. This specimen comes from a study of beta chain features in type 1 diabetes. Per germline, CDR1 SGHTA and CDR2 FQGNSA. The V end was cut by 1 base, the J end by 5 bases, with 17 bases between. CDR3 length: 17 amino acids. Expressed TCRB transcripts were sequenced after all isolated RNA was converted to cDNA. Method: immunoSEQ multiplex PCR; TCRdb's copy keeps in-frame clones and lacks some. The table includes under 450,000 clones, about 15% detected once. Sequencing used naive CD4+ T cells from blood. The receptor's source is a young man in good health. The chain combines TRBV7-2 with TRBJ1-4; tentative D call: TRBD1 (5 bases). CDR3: CASSLGRPGSRNEKLFF. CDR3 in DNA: TGTGCCAGCAGCTTAGGACGTCCAGGGAGTAGAAATGAAAAACTGTTTTTT. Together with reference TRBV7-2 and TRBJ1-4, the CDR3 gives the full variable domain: GAGVSQSPSNKVTEKGKDVELRCDPISGHTALYWYRQSLGQGLEFLIYFQGNSAPDKSGLPSDRFSAERTGGSVSTLTIQRTQQEDSAVYLCASSLGRPGSRNEKLFFGSGTQLSVL.